Shown below are 10 T cell receptor beta chains from a single sample sequenced in a study of OX40 agonist ivuxolimab in advanced cancers. Sequenced by immunoSEQ multiplex PCR; TCRdb stores in-frame clones only, minus some. Here the sample spans tens of thousands of clones, approximately 81% being singletons. Sample: CD4+ or CD8+ T cells sorted from blood, taken in a trial of the OX40 agonist ivuxolimab. The receptors were sampled from an adult with an advanced solid tumor such as melanoma, head and neck, liver or kidney cancer.

The chain joins TRBV12-5 to TRBJ1-1; 8 nucleotides align to TRBD1. This CDR3 has 19 amino acids. V lost 0 bases, J lost 0 bases, and 12 bases stayed unmatched. Looked up from germline, CDR1 is LGHNT and CDR2 is FRNRAP. The CDR3 coding sequence is TGTGCTAGTGGTTTGGTACTAGACAGGGGAGGGGTAATGAACACTGAAGCTTTCTTT. As protein: CASGLVLDRGGVMNTEAFF. The entire variable domain, with the rest obtained from reference TRBV12-5 and TRBJ1-1, is as follows: DARVTQTPRHKVTEMGQEVTMRCQPILGHNTVFWYRQTMMQGLELLAYFRNRAPLDDSGMPKDRFSAEMPDATLATLKIQPSEPRDSAVYFCASGLVLDRGGVMNTEAFFGQGTRLTVV.

The rearrangement joins TRBV6-1 to TRBJ2-2; TRBD1 might be the D (6 bases). This CDR3 has 15 residues. CDR1 is MNHNS, CDR2 SASEGT, per germline. The V gene lost 2 bases and the J gene lost 1 base, with 8 bases spanning the gap. CDR3: CASSELGQNTGELFF. The DNA of the CDR3 is TGTGCCAGCAGTGAACTGGGACAGAACACCGGGGAGCTGTTTTTT.

This chain uses TRBV4-1 with TRBJ1-5, with a possible D match to TRBD1 (5 bases). Germline V gives CDR1 MGHRA, CDR2 YSYEKL. Trimming removed 0 bases at V and 5 bases at J, with 14 bases between. The CDR3 has 16 residues. For the CDR3, the DNA is TGCGCCAGCAGCCAAGACGGGCAGGGTAGGGATCAGCCCCAGCATTTT. Residues: CASSQDGQGRDQPQHF.

This clone has only a few counts. CDR3 in DNA: TGTGCCAGCACCTCACCATCGGGATCCCAAGAGACCCAGTACTTC. This encodes CASTSPSGSQETQYF. The chain links TRBV28 to TRBJ2-5, with D possibly matching TRBD2 (5 bases). Germline assignment: CDR1 MDHEN and CDR2 SYDVKM. Trimming shortened V by 7 bases and J by 1 base, and 16 bases separated the two germline ends. The CDR3 is 15 residues long.

This chain uses TRBV6-1 with TRBJ2-7; no clear D. CDR3 length: 16 residues. CDR1 is MNHNS, CDR2 SASEGT, per germline. Trimming left V 0 bases short and J 3 bases short, with 15 bases between. The CDR3 DNA reads TGTGCCAGCAGTGAAGCGTTGATACAGCGACTCTACGAGCAGTACTTC. As protein: CASSEALIQRLYEQYF.

This clone occurred a few times. V usage is TRBV19 and J usage is TRBJ1-5; 9 nucleotides align to TRBD1. The CDR3 contains 14 residues. Losses at the gene ends were 5 bases for V and 6 bases for J; bases not matched to a gene: 5. Germline CDR1 and CDR2: LNHDA and SQIVND (reference sequence). The CDR3 nucleotides read TGTGCCAGTAGTGTACAGGGGGCGGGTCAGCCCCAGCATTTT. This sequence encodes CASSVQGAGQPQHF.

The chain has TRBV5-5 and TRBJ2-5; D possibly corresponds to TRBD1 (6 bases). Per germline, CDR1 SGHKS and CDR2 YYEKEE (reference sequence). The length of the CDR3 is 20 residues. Trimming cost V 3 bases and J 2 bases, with 29 bases left between them. The DNA of the CDR3 is TGTGCCAGCAGCTCGAATAACAGGGAGATCCCCTGGAAGTCGCAAGAGACCCAGTACTTC. Protein: CASSSNNREIPWKSQETQYF.

This clone has more than one count but fewer than ten. The chain has TRBV5-1 and TRBJ1-2; D possibly corresponds to TRBD1 (5 bases). This CDR3 contains 17 residues. Trimming removed 2 bases from V and 0 bases from J, with 17 bases in between. Per germline, CDR1 SGHRS and CDR2 YFSETQ. This CDR3 is CASSFARGDGSNYGYTF. The CDR3 nucleotides read TGCGCCAGCAGCTTTGCGCGGGGGGACGGCTCTAACTATGGCTACACCTTC.

V is TRBV9 and J is TRBJ2-7; tentatively, D is TRBD1 or TRBD2 (5 bases each). CDR1 is SGDLS, CDR2 YYNGEE, per germline. The CDR3 extends over 15 amino acids. V lost 2 bases and J lost 0, with 12 bases in between. CDR3 nucleotides: TGTGCCAGCAGCGTCGGGACGGTTAGCTCCTACGAGCAGTACTTC. It yields the protein CASSVGTVSSYEQYF.

This clone was detected ten times or more. Its ends do not fully match the called genes, so a read error is possible. The V call is TRBV7-7, the J call TRBJ2-1; 11 bases are shared with TRBD1. Germline V gene lookup returns CDR1 SSHAT and CDR2 FNYEAQ (reference sequence). The CDR3 is 16 residues long. This CDR3 is CASSLAQGQGGNEQFF. The CDR3 DNA follows: TGTGCTAGCAGCTTAGCGCAGGGACAGGGGGGCAATGAGCAGTTCTTC.